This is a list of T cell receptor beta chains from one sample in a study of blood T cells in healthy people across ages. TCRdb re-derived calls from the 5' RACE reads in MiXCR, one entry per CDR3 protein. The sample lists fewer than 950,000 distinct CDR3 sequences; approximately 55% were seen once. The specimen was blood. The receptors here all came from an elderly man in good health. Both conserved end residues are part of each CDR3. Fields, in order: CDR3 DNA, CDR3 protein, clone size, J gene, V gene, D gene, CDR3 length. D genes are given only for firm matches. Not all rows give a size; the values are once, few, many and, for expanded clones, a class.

DNA: TGCGCCAGCAGTAACTTTGAGGACAATGAGCAGTACTTC; CDR3: CASSNFEDNEQYF; size: -; J: TRBJ2-5; V: TRBV10-1; D: -; length: 13
DNA: TGCGCCAGCAGCTTGGATGATTTCCCGAGTGGGGAGCTGTTTTTT; CDR3: CASSLDDFPSGELFF; size: few; J: TRBJ2-2; V: TRBV5-1; D: -; length: 15
DNA: TGTGCCATCAGTCCCGGGACTAGCGGGAGTAGAGAGACCCAGTACTTC; CDR3: CAISPGTSGSRETQYF; size: -; J: TRBJ2-5; V: TRBV10-3; D: TRBD2; length: 16
DNA: TGTGCCAGCAGCGTAGATGGCAGGCGGCAAGAGACCCAGTACTTC; CDR3: CASSVDGRRQETQYF; size: few; J: TRBJ2-5; V: TRBV9; D: -; length: 15
DNA: TGTGCCAGCAGCTTAGAATCTGGAGGGATCGCAAATCAGCCCCAGCATTTT; CDR3: CASSLESGGIANQPQHF; size: -; J: TRBJ1-5; V: TRBV7-2; D: -; length: 17
DNA: TGCAGTGCTAGAGATGGGAGCAGGGGTTTGTACGAGCAGTACTTC; CDR3: CSARDGSRGLYEQYF; size: -; J: TRBJ2-7; V: TRBV20-1; D: -; length: 15
DNA: TGTGCCAGCAGCGGGGAGACCCAGTACTTC; CDR3: CASSGETQYF; size: many; J: TRBJ2-5; V: TRBV18; D: -; length: 10
DNA: TGTGCCACCAAAGCGGGAGGTTCCTACAATGAGCAGTTCTTC; CDR3: CATKAGGSYNEQFF; size: few; J: TRBJ2-1; V: TRBV10-3; D: TRBD2; length: 14
DNA: TGTGCCAGCAGCCCCGGGACACCCCCTCTCTACAATGAGCAGTTCTTC; CDR3: CASSPGTPPLYNEQFF; size: -; J: TRBJ2-1; V: TRBV5-4; D: -; length: 16
DNA: TGTGCCAGCAGCTTAGAAGTCCTAGCGGGAGGGCCAGGGGTGCAGCAGTACTTC; CDR3: CASSLEVLAGGPGVQQYF; size: -; J: TRBJ2-5; V: TRBV11-2; D: TRBD2; length: 18
DNA: TGTGCCAGCCTGACAGGGTCTGGGGCCAACGTCCTGACTTTC; CDR3: CASLTGSGANVLTF; size: -; J: TRBJ2-6; V: TRBV2; D: TRBD1; length: 14
DNA: TGTGCCAGCAGCTTAACAGGGGTCGTTACAGATACGCAGTATTTT; CDR3: CASSLTGVVTDTQYF; size: -; J: TRBJ2-3; V: TRBV2; D: TRBD1; length: 15
DNA: TGCAGTGCCCTAGGGAGGTCCACAGGGTACAATGAGCAGTACTTC; CDR3: CSALGRSTGYNEQYF; size: -; J: TRBJ2-7; V: TRBV20-1; D: -; length: 15
DNA: TGTGCCACCAGCAGCGGAACGGGCCGGACAAGCACAGATACGCAGTATTTT; CDR3: CATSSGTGRTSTDTQYF; size: -; J: TRBJ2-3; V: TRBV15; D: -; length: 17
DNA: TGCAGTGCTCGCGATACCGGGACCCCCAAGGCGAACACTGAAGCTTTCTTT; CDR3: CSARDTGTPKANTEAFF; size: -; J: TRBJ1-1; V: TRBV20-1; D: -; length: 17
DNA: TGTGCCAGCAGCGGGGCTCGCAATTCACCCCTCCACTTT; CDR3: CASSGARNSPLHF; size: -; J: TRBJ1-6; V: TRBV10-3; D: -; length: 13
DNA: TGTGCCAGCACCCCCCTAGCGTTTAGCACAGATACGCAGTATTTT; CDR3: CASTPLAFSTDTQYF; size: -; J: TRBJ2-3; V: TRBV27; D: -; length: 15
DNA: TGTGCCAGCAGTGTCGCATACAAGAACACTGAAGCTTTCTTT; CDR3: CASSVAYKNTEAFF; size: -; J: TRBJ1-1; V: TRBV2; D: -; length: 14
DNA: TGTGCCACCAGTGATACGACAGGGAGCACCGGGGAGCTGTTTTTT; CDR3: CATSDTTGSTGELFF; size: -; J: TRBJ2-2; V: TRBV24-1; D: TRBD1; length: 15
DNA: TGCAGTGCTAGAGACCAAGCGGGCGGACTCTACGAGCAGTACTTC; CDR3: CSARDQAGGLYEQYF; size: -; J: TRBJ2-7; V: TRBV20-1; D: -; length: 15
DNA: TGCAGCGTGACGCCGGGCACCGACACCGGGGAGCTGTTTTTT; CDR3: CSVTPGTDTGELFF; size: -; J: TRBJ2-2; V: TRBV29-1; D: -; length: 14
DNA: TGTGCCAGCAGCTTACCCGAATTAAATGGCTACACCTTC; CDR3: CASSLPELNGYTF; size: few; J: TRBJ1-2; V: TRBV11-2; D: -; length: 13
DNA: TGTGCCACCAGCAGAGACCGACAGCGGGCGGGGCTAGCCAAAAACATTCAGTACTTC; CDR3: CATSRDRQRAGLAKNIQYF; size: -; J: TRBJ2-4; V: TRBV15; D: -; length: 19
DNA: TGCGCCAGCAGCCTCCTGGGGGGGGCGGCAAACAATGAGCAGTTCTTC; CDR3: CASSLLGGAANNEQFF; size: -; J: TRBJ2-1; V: TRBV5-1; D: -; length: 16
DNA: TGCGCCAGCAGCCGACGGACGGGCCTCTCCTACGAGCAGTACTTC; CDR3: CASSRRTGLSYEQYF; size: -; J: TRBJ2-7; V: TRBV5-1; D: -; length: 15
DNA: TGTGCCACAGTGCAAGGTGGGCTAGGGAGGTGGGAGCAGTACTTC; CDR3: CATVQGGLGRWEQYF; size: -; J: TRBJ2-7; V: TRBV28; D: -; length: 15
DNA: TGTGCCAGCAGCTTAGGGGACCGGGGGGTGGGTGAGCAGTTCTTC; CDR3: CASSLGDRGVGEQFF; size: -; J: TRBJ2-1; V: TRBV7-9; D: TRBD2; length: 15
DNA: TGTGCCTGGAGTGTAGGTGGGGATGGCTACACCTTC; CDR3: CAWSVGGDGYTF; size: -; J: TRBJ1-2; V: TRBV30; D: -; length: 12
DNA: TGTGCCAGTAGTATAAGGGGCTCCACCAGATACGCGTATTTT; CDR3: CASSIRGSTRYAYF; size: -; J: TRBJ2-3; V: TRBV19; D: -; length: 14
DNA: TGTGCCAGCAGCCAAAGGACTAGCGGGAGCCGGGAGACCCAGTACTTC; CDR3: CASSQRTSGSRETQYF; size: -; J: TRBJ2-5; V: TRBV3-1; D: TRBD2; length: 16
DNA: TGCGCCAGCAGCTTGGTTTGGGGGCTCACCTACGAGCAGTACTTC; CDR3: CASSLVWGLTYEQYF; size: -; J: TRBJ2-7; V: TRBV5-1; D: -; length: 15
DNA: TGCAGCGTTGTTGGCGGCAACTCCTACGAGCAGTACTTC; CDR3: CSVVGGNSYEQYF; size: -; J: TRBJ2-7; V: TRBV29-1; D: -; length: 13
DNA: TGCAGCGTGGATCGGAATACGCAGTATTTT; CDR3: CSVDRNTQYF; size: few; J: TRBJ2-3; V: TRBV29-1; D: -; length: 10
DNA: TGTGCCAGCAGCCCACTAGTTGGGATCGCCTACAATGAGCAGTTCTTC; CDR3: CASSPLVGIAYNEQFF; size: -; J: TRBJ2-1; V: TRBV9; D: -; length: 16
DNA: TGTGCCACCAGTGATCGCAGGGAGATAGAGACCCAGTACTTC; CDR3: CATSDRREIETQYF; size: -; J: TRBJ2-5; V: TRBV24-1; D: -; length: 14
DNA: TGTGCCAGCAGCCCCAGGGTACTAGCGGGGGGACCCTACAATGAGCAGTTCTTC; CDR3: CASSPRVLAGGPYNEQFF; size: -; J: TRBJ2-1; V: TRBV14; D: TRBD2; length: 18
DNA: TGTGCCAGCAGCTTAGAAAGTCGGGGGCGGAATTCACCCCTCCACTTT; CDR3: CASSLESRGRNSPLHF; size: -; J: TRBJ1-6; V: TRBV7-2; D: -; length: 16
DNA: TGCGCCAGCAAACCGGGACTAGCGGGAGGCACGTTAACCTACGAGCAGTACTTC; CDR3: CASKPGLAGGTLTYEQYF; size: -; J: TRBJ2-7; V: TRBV5-1; D: TRBD2; length: 18
DNA: TGCAGCGTTTCTTCAGGAGGCAAAGAAGAGACCCAGTACTTC; CDR3: CSVSSGGKEETQYF; size: few; J: TRBJ2-5; V: TRBV29-1; D: -; length: 14
DNA: TGTGCCACCAGTGACCATCCGGGCCGTGCTAGCACAGATACGCAGTATTTT; CDR3: CATSDHPGRASTDTQYF; size: once; J: TRBJ2-3; V: TRBV24-1; D: -; length: 17
DNA: TGTGCCAGCAGCCAACCTTGGCAGGGCGACACTGAAGCTTTCTTT; CDR3: CASSQPWQGDTEAFF; size: few; J: TRBJ1-1; V: TRBV4-2; D: -; length: 15
DNA: TGTGCCACCAGCCGTAGTACCCGGGGGCCCTCCTACGAGCAGTACTTC; CDR3: CATSRSTRGPSYEQYF; size: -; J: TRBJ2-7; V: TRBV15; D: -; length: 16
DNA: TGTGCCAGCAGGACAAGGACGGGGGACGAGCAGTACTTC; CDR3: CASRTRTGDEQYF; size: once; J: TRBJ2-7; V: TRBV2; D: -; length: 13